This passage covers 11 T cell receptor beta chains from one sample sequenced in a study of blood T cell repertoires in COVID-19. Assay: immunoSEQ multiplex PCR; the TCRdb copy retains only in-frame clones and omits some. Of about 16,000 clones detected, about four fifths appear once; the ten largest clones hold approximately 20%. The sequenced sample was peripheral blood. The receptor set was obtained from a man older than 75 with active COVID-19.

The V gene is TRBV7-9, the J gene TRBJ1-1; possible D gene TRBD1, 5 bases. Trimming pared 5 bases from V and 2 bases from J, leaving 12 bases between. This CDR3 region has 14 residues. CDR1 and CDR2 from the germline V gene are SEHNR and FQNEAQ (reference sequence). For the CDR3, the DNA is TGTGCCAGCAGCCTACTTCAGGGCAACACTGAAGCTTTCTTT. It is translated as CASSLLQGNTEAFF. The complete variable domain, with remaining parts taken from reference TRBV7-9 and TRBJ1-1, reads DTGVSQNPRHKITKRGQNVTFRCDPISEHNRLYWYRQTLGQGPEFLTYFQNEAQLEKSRLLSDRFSAERPKGSFSTLEIQRTEQGDSAMYLCASSLLQGNTEAFFGQGTRLTVV.

Of note for this clone: The junction shows a germline mismatch at one end, possibly a read error. The V gene is TRBV5-6, the J gene TRBJ2-1; unclear D gene. CDR1 is SGHDT, CDR2 YYEEEE, per germline. The CDR3 contains 13 residues. The CDR3 region has the DNA TGTGCCAGCAGCTTGGCCTCCCACAATGAGCAGTTCTTC. Its protein product is CASSLASHNEQFF.

CDR3 protein: CAWSVRGGGVPQETQYF. CDR3 DNA sequence: TGTGCCTGGAGTGTACGCGGTGGGGGGGTCCCCCAAGAGACCCAGTACTTC. The chain carries TRBV30 and TRBJ2-5, with 7 positions matching TRBD2. Germline CDR1 is GTSNPN and CDR2 is SVGIG (reference sequence). The CDR3 contains 17 residues. The V gene end was trimmed by 0 bases and the J gene end by 1 base; junction bases not matched to a gene: 11.

The chain carries TRBV6-6 and TRBJ1-6, with D unclear. This CDR3 comprises 13 residues. V was cut by 7 bases and J by 6 bases, with 10 bases left in between. CDR1 MNHNY and CDR2 SVGAGI come from the germline V gene (reference sequence). CDR3 bases: TGTGCCAGCATGGGCCATTCTAATTCACCCCTCCACTTT. Encoded protein: CASMGHSNSPLHF.

The chain uses TRBV11-1 and TRBJ2-7; 7 nucleotides align to TRBD2. This CDR3 is built from 15 residues. Germline CDR1 and CDR2: SGHAT and FQDESV (reference sequence). V lost 5 bases, J lost 6 bases, and 13 bases stayed unmatched. CDR3 DNA: TGTGCCAGCAGCCCCGCTAGCGGTGGAGTGATCGAGCAGTACTTC. Its translation: CASSPASGGVIEQYF.

This rearrangement joins TRBV19 to TRBJ2-3, with a tentative D call TRBD2 (7 bases). This CDR3 region has 15 residues. Germline CDR1 and CDR2: LNHDA and SQIVND (reference sequence). The V end lost 2 bases, the J end lost 4 bases, and 13 bases lay between the germline ends. CDR3 loop: CASSIRGAWADTQYF. The CDR3 DNA is TGTGCCAGTAGTATACGGGGGGCTTGGGCAGATACGCAGTATTTT.

The chain carries TRBV1 and TRBJ1-5; the tabulated D call, TRBD1, remains unverified against the DNA. TRBV1 is a recognized pseudogene. The CDR3 covers 15 residues. CDR3 in DNA: TGCACCAGCAGCCAAGACGACAGGGGTGAGGGTGGTCAGCATTTT. Amino acid sequence: CTSSQDDRGEGGQHF.

The rearrangement joins TRBV7-2 to TRBJ2-7, with D possibly matching TRBD1 (5 bases). The ends were cut back, 1 base at V and 4 bases at J, with 14 bases in the middle. CDR1 SGHTA and CDR2 FQGNSA come from the germline V gene. The CDR3 loop spans 15 amino acids. This CDR3 reads CASSLGARTLYEQYF. As DNA, the CDR3 is TGTGCCAGCAGCTTAGGGGCGAGGACATTATACGAGCAGTACTTC.

The V call is TRBV30, the J call TRBJ2-1; weak D call: TRBD1 (6 bases). The CDR3 sequence is 14 residues long. V gave up 1 base and J gave up 10 bases, with 17 bases separating them. Germline V lookup: CDR1 GTSNPN, CDR2 SVGIG (reference sequence). The CDR3 loop is CAWSGGQLLPEQFF. CDR3 in DNA: TGTGCCTGGAGTGGAGGACAGTTACTACCGGAGCAGTTCTTC.

The V gene is TRBV19, the J gene TRBJ1-5; D is unresolved. The CDR3 spans 14 residues. Trimming pared 7 bases from V and 1 base from J, leaving 11 bases between. CDR1 and CDR2 (germline): LNHDA, SQIVND (reference sequence). This chain's CDR3 is CASTERVSNQPQHF. CDR3 DNA: TGTGCCAGTACCGAGAGGGTAAGCAATCAGCCCCAGCATTTT.

The J gene is TRBJ2-7, the V gene TRBV5-6; TRBD1 is a possible D gene (5 bases). With 0 bases removed from V and 3 bases from J, the gap between germline ends came to 7 bases. Germline V gives CDR1 SGHDT, CDR2 YYEEEE. The CDR3 spans 13 residues. CDR3 protein: CASSLGQIYEQYF. The DNA for the CDR3 is TGTGCCAGCAGCTTGGGACAGATCTACGAGCAGTACTTC.